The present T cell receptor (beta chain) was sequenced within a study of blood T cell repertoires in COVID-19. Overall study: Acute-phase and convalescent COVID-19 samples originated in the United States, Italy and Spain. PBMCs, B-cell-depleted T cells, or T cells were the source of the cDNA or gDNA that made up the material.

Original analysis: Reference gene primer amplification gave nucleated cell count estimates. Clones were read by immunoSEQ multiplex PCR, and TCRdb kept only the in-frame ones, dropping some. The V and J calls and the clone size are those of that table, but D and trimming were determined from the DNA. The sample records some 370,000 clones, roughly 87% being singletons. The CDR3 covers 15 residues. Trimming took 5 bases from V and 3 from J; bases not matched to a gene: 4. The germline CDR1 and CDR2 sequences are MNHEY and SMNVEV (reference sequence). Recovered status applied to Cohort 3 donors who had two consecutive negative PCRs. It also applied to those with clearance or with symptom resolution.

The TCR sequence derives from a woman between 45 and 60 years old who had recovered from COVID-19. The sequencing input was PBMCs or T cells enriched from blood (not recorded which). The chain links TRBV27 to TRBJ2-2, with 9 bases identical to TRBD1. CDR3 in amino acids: CASSPGTGYTGELFF. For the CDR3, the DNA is TGTGCCAGCAGTCCCGGGACAGGGTACACCGGGGAGCTGTTTTTT.